One T cell receptor (beta chain) is described in this entry. This sample was included in a study of blood T cell repertoires in COVID-19. This CDR3 spans 17 amino acids. Germline V CDR1 and CDR2: SGHDT, YYEEEE. V dropped 1 base and J dropped 2 bases, with 16 bases sitting between them. Here immunoSEQ multiplex PCR was the method, and the copy in TCRdb shows in-frame clones only, minus some. The table includes roughly 78,000 clones, more than 75% detected once. The sequence came from a woman aged 55-70 years with acute or convalescent COVID-19. The chain employs TRBV5-6 and TRBJ2-1; TRBD1 might be the D (5 bases). Sequencing used peripheral blood. CDR3 loop: CASSLYSALGAYNEQFF. CDR3 DNA sequence: TGTGCCAGCAGCTTGTATTCAGCCCTAGGGGCCTACAATGAGCAGTTCTTC.